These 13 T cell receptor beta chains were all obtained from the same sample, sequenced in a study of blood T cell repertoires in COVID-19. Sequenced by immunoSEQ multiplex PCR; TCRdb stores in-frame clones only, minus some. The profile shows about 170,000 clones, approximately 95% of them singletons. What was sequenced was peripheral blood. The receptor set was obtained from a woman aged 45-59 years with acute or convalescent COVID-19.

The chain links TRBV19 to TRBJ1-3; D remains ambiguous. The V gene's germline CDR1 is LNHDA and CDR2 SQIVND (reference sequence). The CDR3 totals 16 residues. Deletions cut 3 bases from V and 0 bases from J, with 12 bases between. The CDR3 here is CASSMRQASSGNTIYF. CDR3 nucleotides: TGTGCCAGTAGTATGCGTCAGGCAAGCTCTGGAAACACCATATATTTT. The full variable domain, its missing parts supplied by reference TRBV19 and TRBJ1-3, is DGGITQSPKYLFRKEGQNVTLSCEQNLNHDAMYWYRQDPGQGLRLIYYSQIVNDFQKGDIAEGYSVSREKKESFPLTVTSAQKNPTAFYLCASSMRQASSGNTIYFGEGSWLTVV.

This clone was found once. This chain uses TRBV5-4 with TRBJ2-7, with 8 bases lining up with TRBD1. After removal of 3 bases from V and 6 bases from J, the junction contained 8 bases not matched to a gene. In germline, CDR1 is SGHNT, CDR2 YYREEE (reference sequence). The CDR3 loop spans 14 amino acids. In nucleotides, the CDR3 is TGTGCCAGCAGCTCAGGGGGCTCCTTGGGCGAGCAGTACTTC. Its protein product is CASSSGGSLGEQYF.

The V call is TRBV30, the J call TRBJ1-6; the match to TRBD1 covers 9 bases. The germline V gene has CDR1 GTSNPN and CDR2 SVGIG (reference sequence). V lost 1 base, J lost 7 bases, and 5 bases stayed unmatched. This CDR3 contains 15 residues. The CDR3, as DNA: TGTGCCTGGAGTGCCCGGACAGGGGTAAATTCACCCCTCCACTTT. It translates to CAWSARTGVNSPLHF.

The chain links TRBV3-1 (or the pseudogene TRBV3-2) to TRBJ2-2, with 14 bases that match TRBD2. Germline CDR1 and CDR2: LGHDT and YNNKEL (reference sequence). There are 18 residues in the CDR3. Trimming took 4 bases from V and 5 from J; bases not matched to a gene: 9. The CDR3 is CASSLGTSGRVGTGELFF. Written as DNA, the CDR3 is TGTGCCAGCAGCCTCGGGACTAGCGGGAGAGTGGGGACCGGGGAGCTGTTTTTT.

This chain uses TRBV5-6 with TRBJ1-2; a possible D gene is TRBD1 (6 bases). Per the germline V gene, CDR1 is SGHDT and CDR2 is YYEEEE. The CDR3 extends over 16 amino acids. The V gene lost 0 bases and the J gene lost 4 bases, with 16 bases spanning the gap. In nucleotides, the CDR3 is TGTGCCAGCAGCTTGGGGGAGACAGGTTGGGGCTATGGCTACACCTTC. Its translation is CASSLGETGWGYGYTF. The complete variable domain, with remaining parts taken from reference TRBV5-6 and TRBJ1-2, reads DAGVTQSPTHLIKTRGQQVTLRCSPKSGHDTVSWYQQALGQGPQFIFQYYEEEERQRGNFPDRFSGHQFPNYSSELNVNALLLGDSALYLCASSLGETGWGYGYTFGSGTRLTVV.

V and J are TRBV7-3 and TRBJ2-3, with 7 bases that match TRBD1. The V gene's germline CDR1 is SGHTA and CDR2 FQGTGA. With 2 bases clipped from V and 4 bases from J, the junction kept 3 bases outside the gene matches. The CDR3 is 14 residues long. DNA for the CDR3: TGTGCCAGCAGCTTAGGGCAGGGGGCAGATACGCAGTATTTT. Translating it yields CASSLGQGADTQYF.

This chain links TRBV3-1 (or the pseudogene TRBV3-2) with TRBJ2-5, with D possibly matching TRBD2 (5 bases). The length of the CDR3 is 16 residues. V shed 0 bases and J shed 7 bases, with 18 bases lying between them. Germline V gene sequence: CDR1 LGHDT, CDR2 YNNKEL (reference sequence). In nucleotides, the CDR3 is TGTGCCAGCAGCCAAGATCGATGGCAGGTCAGCGGGACCCAGTACTTC. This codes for CASSQDRWQVSGTQYF.

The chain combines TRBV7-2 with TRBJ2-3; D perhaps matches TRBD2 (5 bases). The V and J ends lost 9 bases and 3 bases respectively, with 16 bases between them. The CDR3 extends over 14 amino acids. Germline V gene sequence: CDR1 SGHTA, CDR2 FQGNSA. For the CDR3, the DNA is TGTGCCAGTTTGGAAGCGGCTAATACAGATACGCAGTATTTT. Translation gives CASLEAANTDTQYF.

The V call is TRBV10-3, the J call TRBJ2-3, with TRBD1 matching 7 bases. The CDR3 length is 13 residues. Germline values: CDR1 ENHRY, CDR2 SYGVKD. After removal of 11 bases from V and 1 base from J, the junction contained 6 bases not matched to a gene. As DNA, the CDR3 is TGTGCCCGCGACGGGACAGGCACAGATACGCAGTATTTT. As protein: CARDGTGTDTQYF.

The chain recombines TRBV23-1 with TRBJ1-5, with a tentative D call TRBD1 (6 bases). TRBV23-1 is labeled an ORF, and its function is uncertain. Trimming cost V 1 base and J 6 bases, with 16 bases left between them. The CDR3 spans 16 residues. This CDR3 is CASSQYADRFRQPQHF. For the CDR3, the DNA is TGCGCCAGCAGTCAATACGCGGACAGATTCCGTCAGCCCCAGCATTTT.

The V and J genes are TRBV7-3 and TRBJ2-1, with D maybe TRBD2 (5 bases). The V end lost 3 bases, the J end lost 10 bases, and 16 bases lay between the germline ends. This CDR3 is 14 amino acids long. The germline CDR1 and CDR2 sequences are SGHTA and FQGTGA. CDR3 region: CASSFSGSSIEQFF. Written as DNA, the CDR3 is TGTGCCAGCAGCTTCTCAGGATCTAGCATCGAGCAGTTCTTC.

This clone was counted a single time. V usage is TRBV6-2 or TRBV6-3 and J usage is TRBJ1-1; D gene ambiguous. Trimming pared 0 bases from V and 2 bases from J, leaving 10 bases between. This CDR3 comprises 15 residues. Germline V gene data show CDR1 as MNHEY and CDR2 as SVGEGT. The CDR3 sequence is CASSYSAQANTEAFF. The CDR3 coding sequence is TGTGCCAGCAGTTACTCAGCCCAGGCTAACACTGAAGCTTTCTTT.

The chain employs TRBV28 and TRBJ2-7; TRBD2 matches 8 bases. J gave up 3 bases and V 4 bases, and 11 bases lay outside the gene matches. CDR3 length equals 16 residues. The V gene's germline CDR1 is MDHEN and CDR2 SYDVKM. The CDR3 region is CASSSLGSGSVYEQYF. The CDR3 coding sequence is TGTGCCAGCAGTTCCCTAGGAAGCGGGAGTGTCTACGAGCAGTACTTC. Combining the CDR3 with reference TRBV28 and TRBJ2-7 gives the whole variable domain DVKVTQSSRYLVKRTGEKVFLECVQDMDHENMFWYRQDPGLGLRLIYFSYDVKMKEKGDIPEGYSVSREKKERFSLILESASTNQTSMYLCASSSLGSGSVYEQYFGPGTRLTVT.